One sample yielded the 19 T cell receptor beta chains listed below, sequenced in a study of shared clonotypes between healthy human individuals. CD8 cells classed as naive were CD45RO-negative and positively selected for CCR7, excluding terminally differentiated effector memory CD45RA+ cells. Some clones are missing from TCRdb's copy, which holds only in-frame ones; the method was immunoSEQ multiplex PCR. This sample has about 800,000 clones, with approximately 96% found just once. What was sequenced was naive CD8+ T cells sorted from blood. These receptors all come from a man under 40 in good health.

The chain has TRBV19 and TRBJ1-1; D is unresolved. The V gene lost 5 bases and the J gene lost 1 base, with 11 bases spanning the gap. Germline V gene data show CDR1 as LNHDA and CDR2 as SQIVND (reference sequence). This CDR3 comprises 14 residues. The CDR3 loop is CASSERSPNTEAFF. The DNA of the CDR3 is TGTGCCAGTAGTGAAAGATCGCCGAACACTGAAGCTTTCTTT.

The chain uses TRBV10-2 and TRBJ2-1; 12 nucleotides line up with TRBD2. This CDR3 has 16 amino acids. Germline trimming cut 6 bases from V and 9 bases from J; bases unmatched to any gene: 12. In germline, CDR1 is WSHSY, CDR2 SAAADI. Here the CDR3 reads CASRLTSGRPRSEQFF. The CDR3 DNA sequence: TGCGCCAGCAGACTCACTAGCGGGAGGCCGAGGAGTGAGCAGTTCTTC.

The CDR3 sequence: CASSSGQNYGYTF. The CDR3 bases are TGTGCCAGCAGCTCGGGACAGAACTATGGCTACACCTTC. V gene TRBV7-9 combines with J gene TRBJ1-2; 7 positions match TRBD1. Germline CDR1 and CDR2: SEHNR and FQNEAQ (reference sequence). Trimming at V came to 4 bases and at J to 2 bases, leaving 1 base not matched to a gene. This CDR3 has 13 residues.

This clone was seen once. This chain uses TRBV27 with TRBJ2-7; tentatively, D is TRBD1 (5 bases). Germline V gene data show CDR1 as MNHEY and CDR2 as SMNVEV (reference sequence). There are 14 residues in the CDR3. V lost 5 bases and J lost 6, with 17 bases in between. The CDR3 DNA sequence: TGTGCCAGCAGTCTGGGTGGCAGGGCCTCCGAGCAGTACTTC. Translated: CASSLGGRASEQYF.

The rearrangement uses TRBV5-4 and TRBJ2-7; 12 nucleotides agree with TRBD2. V shed 4 bases, J shed 2 bases, and the junction held 13 bases outside the gene matches. CDR1 is SGHNT and CDR2 is YYREEE in the germline V gene (reference sequence). CDR3 length: 18 residues. The CDR3 region has the DNA TGTGCCAGCAGCGGGAGACTAGCGGGAGTGCCTGGGCCCTACGAGCAGTACTTC. Its translation: CASSGRLAGVPGPYEQYF.

V and J are TRBV6-6 and TRBJ2-3; D perhaps matches TRBD2 (5 bases). Deletions cut 0 bases from V and 1 base from J, with 8 bases between. The germline gives CDR1 MNHNY, CDR2 SVGAGI (reference sequence). This CDR3 is built from 15 residues. As DNA, the CDR3 is TGTGCCAGCAGTTACTCACGGGATGGCACAGATACGCAGTATTTT. Amino acid sequence: CASSYSRDGTDTQYF.

The chain has TRBV10-2 and TRBJ2-1, with D possibly matching TRBD1 (6 bases). The CDR3 contains 15 residues. Germline loops: CDR1 WSHSY, CDR2 SAAADI. The V end lost 6 bases, the J end lost 0 bases, and 12 bases lay between the germline ends. This CDR3 reads CASSWDTLSYNEQFF. The DNA of the CDR3 is TGCGCCAGCAGCTGGGACACTCTCTCCTACAATGAGCAGTTCTTC.

This chain connects TRBV7-9 to TRBJ2-7, with D perhaps TRBD1 or TRBD2 (5 bases each). This CDR3 has 14 amino acids. V lost 5 bases, J lost 5 bases, and 16 bases lay in between. The germline V gene has CDR1 SEHNR and CDR2 FQNEAQ (reference sequence). As DNA, the CDR3 is TGTGCCAGCAGCGGGTGGGACGGCCCCGACGAGCAGTACTTC. It codes for CASSGWDGPDEQYF.

The chain links TRBV4-1 to TRBJ1-1; D is perhaps TRBD1 (5 bases). The V and J ends lost 3 bases and 7 bases respectively, with 21 bases between them. Germline CDR1 MGHRA, CDR2 YSYEKL. This CDR3 contains 16 residues. CDR3 residues: CASSHSGTSLSIEAFF. In DNA, the CDR3 is TGCGCCAGCAGCCACTCCGGGACCAGTCTCTCTATTGAAGCTTTCTTT.

The V gene is TRBV7-8, the J gene TRBJ2-1, with TRBD2 matching over 8 bases. V dropped 4 bases and J dropped 4; count of bases not matched to a gene: 6. Germline CDR1 SGHVS, CDR2 FQNEAQ. This CDR3 has 15 residues. Here the CDR3 reads CASSSQAGAYNEQFF. In nucleotides, the CDR3 is TGTGCCAGCAGCTCGCAAGCGGGAGCATACAATGAGCAGTTCTTC.

This chain links TRBV19 with TRBJ2-5; D possibly corresponds to TRBD2 (5 bases). Trimming left V 3 bases short and J 7 bases short, with 12 bases between. Germline-derived CDR1 and CDR2 are LNHDA and SQIVND (reference sequence). The length of the CDR3 is 13 residues. This chain's CDR3 is CASSITAAGTQYF. CDR3 sequence (DNA): TGTGCCAGTAGTATCACAGCGGCGGGGACCCAGTACTTC.

This clone was seen just once. CDR3 amino acids: CASSRTGGNQPQHF. CDR3 coding DNA: TGTGCCAGCAGTCGGACAGGGGGAAATCAGCCCCAGCATTTT. The chain is built from TRBV2 and TRBJ1-5; 10 bases fit TRBD1. J gave up 4 bases and V 5 bases, and 2 bases lay outside the gene matches. Germline CDR1 is SNHLY and CDR2 is FYNNEI. The CDR3 length is 14 residues.

V and J are TRBV2 and TRBJ1-3, with TRBD1 matching over 11 bases. The CDR3 length is 16 residues. CDR1 and CDR2 (germline): SNHLY, FYNNEI. V lost 4 bases and J lost 3; bases outside the gene matches: 5. For the CDR3, the DNA is TGTGCCAGCAGTGCCGGACAGGGGGCTTTTGGAAACACCATATATTTT. Protein sequence: CASSAGQGAFGNTIYF.

The V gene is TRBV9, the J gene TRBJ2-3, with 7 bases identical to TRBD2. The trim removed 4 bases at V and 2 bases at J, leaving 7 bases unmatched. This CDR3 region has 15 residues. Germline CDR1 SGDLS, CDR2 YYNGEE. The CDR3 DNA reads TGTGCCAGCAGCCCCCGGGGGGACGACACAGATACGCAGTATTTT. Its translation: CASSPRGDDTDTQYF.

The V and J genes are TRBV10-3 and TRBJ2-7; 10 positions agree with TRBD2. CDR3 length: 14 residues. J lost 2 bases, V lost 11 bases, and 9 bases had no gene match. Germline assignment: CDR1 ENHRY and CDR2 SYGVKD. CDR3 bases: TGTGCCGCCAACCCAGCGGGAGGGCCCTACGAGCAGTACTTC. This encodes CAANPAGGPYEQYF.

The chain joins TRBV7-9 to TRBJ2-5; no definite D call. CDR1 and CDR2 (germline): SEHNR, FQNEAQ (reference sequence). V shed 5 bases and J shed 5 bases, with 12 bases lying between them. The CDR3 spans 13 residues. This chain's CDR3 is CASSEPIEETQYF. Here the CDR3 DNA reads TGTGCCAGCAGCGAACCGATCGAGGAGACCCAGTACTTC.

The chain links TRBV7-9 to TRBJ2-2, with a possible D match to TRBD1 (6 bases). Germline lookup yields CDR1 SEHNR and CDR2 FQNEAQ (reference sequence). Between the trimmed V and J ends, which lost 2 bases and 1 base, there was a span of 11 bases. The CDR3 has 16 residues. CDR3 amino acids: CASSLPGTKNTGELFF. For the CDR3, the DNA is TGTGCCAGCAGCTTACCCGGGACAAAGAACACCGGGGAGCTGTTTTTT.

This chain connects TRBV7-6 to TRBJ1-1, with D perhaps TRBD1 (6 bases). V lost 5 bases and J lost 2, with 18 bases in between. The CDR3 loop spans 16 amino acids. Per the germline V gene, CDR1 is SGHVS and CDR2 is FNYEAQ. Written as DNA, the CDR3 is TGTGCCAGCAGCCCACGGAGGACAGACCCCAACACTGAAGCTTTCTTT. Residues: CASSPRRTDPNTEAFF.

This sequence joins TRBV7-9 and TRBJ2-7; 7 nucleotides line up with TRBD2. The CDR3 runs 13 residues. J lost 5 bases, V lost 6 bases, and 7 bases had no gene match. CDR1 and CDR2 from the germline V gene are SEHNR and FQNEAQ (reference sequence). CDR3 sequence (DNA): TGTGCCAGCAGTCCTAGCGGTTCGGACGAGCAGTACTTC. Translating it yields CASSPSGSDEQYF.